The source of this TCR beta chain is a study of cytomegalovirus exposure and HLA in healthy donors. Overall study findings and caveats: When a later analysis compared HLA-associated TCR beta chains with equally common others, the HLA-associated chains turned out to be more clonally expanded and to have lower generation probabilities. Sequencing probably produced one cluster of sequence variants that were highly shared. CMV serostatus alone was available as immune exposure information.

Concerning this clone: Its cognate antigen is unknown.

Germline V gives CDR1 SGHRS, CDR2 YFSETQ. V lost 0 bases and J lost 1, with 7 bases in between. This CDR3 is built from 14 residues. PCR amplification relied on 60 Vbeta primers (plus 13 Jbeta primers). Produced via immunoSEQ multiplex PCR; TCRdb's table is partial and in-frame only. The data show 180,000 or so clones, 80% seen once. Unrecorded immune exposure was likely among donors, who were nominally healthy when sampled. The chain combines TRBV5-1 with TRBJ2-5, with no clear D. This clonotype originated in a girl aged 5-17 years in good health and CMV-seropositive. Specimen: PBMCs. The CDR3: CASSLGSPQETQYF. The CDR3, as DNA: TGCGCCAGCAGCTTGGGGAGCCCCCAAGAGACCCAGTACTTC.